This T cell receptor (beta chain) was obtained from a study of blood T cell repertoires in COVID-19. In the original workflow: Estimates of nucleated cell counts were drawn from the amplification of reference gene primers. Some clones are missing from TCRdb's copy, which holds only in-frame ones; the method was immunoSEQ multiplex PCR. V, J and clone size are taken as reported in that table, and D and trimming were inferred from the DNA itself. Among 110,000 or so clones, roughly nine tenths were seen once, and the ten largest hold about 8%. Germline V CDR1 and CDR2: MNHEY, SVGEGT. There are 15 residues in the CDR3. Unmatched junction bases numbered 8, after V lost 5 bases and J lost 5 bases.

This receptor was taken from a man aged 65 to 79 who had recovered from COVID-19. The genes are TRBV6-2 or TRBV6-3 and TRBJ1-5, with 8 bases aligning to TRBD1. Material for sequencing was peripheral blood. CDR3 loop: CASSGSGTGHQPQHF. DNA for the CDR3: TGTGCCAGCAGTGGCTCGGGGACAGGTCATCAGCCCCAGCATTTT.